These 21 T cell receptor beta chains were sequenced from one sample in a study of glioma-infiltrating T cells. TCR alpha and beta CDR3 regions were amplified from RNA using iRepertoire nested multiplex PCR. One entry per CDR3 protein, called by TCRdb with MiXCR from the multiplex PCR reads. In the table there are under 200,000 distinct CDR3 sequences, around 32% of which are singletons. The specimen was glioma tissue, nonneoplastic brain tissue, or PBMCs (not recorded which). These receptors all stem from a human donor with low-grade glioma or glioblastoma, undergoing nonglioma brain surgery, or in good health (not recorded which).

CDR3 in DNA: TGCGCCAGCAGCTTGGTGAGAGCTAAGCCGCAGTTCTTC. This gives the protein CASSLVRAKPQFF. J is TRBJ2-1 and V is TRBV5-1; D is uncertain. The CDR3 consists of 13 residues. From germline, CDR1 is SGHRS and CDR2 YFSETQ. V was cut by 0 bases and J by 12 bases, with 13 bases left in between.

This clonotype came up many times. The chain joins TRBV28 to TRBJ2-7, with a tentative D call TRBD1 (6 bases). V lost 5 bases and J 5 bases, leaving 10 bases between the germline ends. CDR1 and CDR2 (germline): MDHEN, SYDVKM. This CDR3 comprises 12 residues. The CDR3 DNA is TGTGCCAGCAGTACAGGGTCCGACGAGCAGTACTTC. Translated: CASSTGSDEQYF.

Concerning this clonotype: Given the absence of the conserved phenylalanine or tryptophan at the CDR3 end, a read error is likely. This chain links TRBV6-1 with TRBJ2-1; unclear D gene. Between the trimmed V and J ends, which lost 8 bases and 2 bases, there was a span of 10 bases. The CDR3 totals 13 residues. CDR1 and CDR2 from the germline V gene are MNHNS and SASEGT. The CDR3 spells CASLVRAYNEQFC. CDR3 nucleotides: TGTGCCAGCCTAGTAAGGGCCTACAATGAGCAGTTCTGC.

Regarding this clonotype: It may be a read error: a sequence one base away is much more abundant. The chain employs TRBV7-2 and TRBJ1-5; possibly TRBD1 for D (6 bases). Looked up from germline, CDR1 is SGHTA and CDR2 is FQGNSA. The CDR3 contains 18 residues. Deletions cut 4 bases from V and 3 bases from J, with 22 bases between. This CDR3 reads CASSSASGQNDTNQPQHF. The CDR3 DNA reads TGTGCCAGCAGCTCGGCCAGCGGACAGAATGATACCAATCAGCCCCAGCATTTT.

This clonotype was observed at least ten times. The chain couples TRBV20-1 to TRBJ2-5; either TRBD1 or TRBD2 may supply D (5 bases each). Trimming left V 3 bases short and J 1 base short, with 15 bases between. This CDR3 region has 15 residues. Germline assignment: CDR1 DFQATT and CDR2 SNEGSKA (reference sequence). The CDR3 loop is CSASPPGLVQETQYF. CDR3 nucleotides: TGCAGTGCTAGTCCCCCGGGGCTAGTCCAAGAGACCCAGTACTTC.

The gene calls are TRBV3-1 and TRBJ2-3; D is uncertain. CDR3 length: 13 residues. V was cut by 4 bases and J by 4 bases, with 9 bases left in between. Per germline, CDR1 LGHDT and CDR2 YNNKEL (reference sequence). CDR3 in DNA: TGTGCCAGCAGCCTGTTTAGGGCAGATACGCAGTATTTT. It translates to CASSLFRADTQYF.

Details on this clonotype: A much larger clonotype is one base distant, so this may be a read error. CDR3 amino acids: CASSEYEAVSYEQYF. The CDR3 DNA reads as TGTGCCAGCAGTGAATACGAGGCAGTCTCCTACGAGCAGTACTTC. The chain joins TRBV25-1 to TRBJ2-7; no definite D call. The CDR3 runs 15 residues. The germline V gene encodes CDR1 MGHDK and CDR2 SYGVNS. V was cut by 0 bases and J by 0 bases, with 9 bases left in between.

Notes on this clonotype: Being one base from a much bigger clone, this may be a read error. V and J are TRBV6-6 and TRBJ2-5; D tentatively reads TRBD1 or TRBD2 (6 bases each). The CDR3 sequence is 14 residues long. V was shortened by 9 bases and J by 5 bases, with 19 bases between the two germline ends. Germline-derived CDR1 and CDR2 are MNHNY and SVGAGI (reference sequence). The CDR3 DNA follows: TGTGCCAGAAGGGGGACTCTTTCATGGGAGACCCAGTACTTC. It specifies CARRGTLSWETQYF.

This clonotype was seen at least ten times. This sequence joins TRBV7-3 and TRBJ2-1; TRBD2 might be the D (6 bases). CDR1 is SGHTA and CDR2 is FQGTGA in the germline V gene. V shed 2 bases and J shed 5 bases, with 10 bases lying between them. The CDR3 covers 14 residues. DNA for the CDR3: TGTGCCAGCAGCTTAGGGGGGATTCACAATGAGCAGTTCTTC. Encoded protein: CASSLGGIHNEQFF.

This rearrangement joins TRBV2 to TRBJ1-1; 7 bases fit TRBD1. This CDR3 comprises 15 residues. CDR1 and CDR2 from the germline V gene are SNHLY and FYNNEI. The V and J ends lost 7 bases and 6 bases, in that order; junction bases with no gene match: 14. CDR3 region: CASNGQGGGGAEAFF. The CDR3 nucleotides are TGTGCCAGCAACGGCCAGGGGGGGGGTGGCGCTGAAGCTTTCTTT.

Ten or more counts support this clonotype. V and J are TRBV20-1 and TRBJ2-7; the D is unclear. The ends were cut back, 0 bases at V and 2 bases at J, with 8 bases in the middle. The germline CDR1 and CDR2 sequences are DFQATT and SNEGSKA (reference sequence). CDR3 length: 13 amino acids. The CDR3 is CSAREGIAYEQYF. The CDR3 DNA reads as TGCAGTGCTAGAGAGGGCATTGCCTACGAGCAGTACTTC.

In the case of this clonotype: The junction and the germline gene differ at one end; a read error may be behind it. V usage is TRBV7-2 and J usage is TRBJ2-3; 7 positions agree with TRBD2. The CDR3 covers 16 residues. The V gene's germline CDR1 is SGHTA and CDR2 FQGNSA. CDR3 residues: CAGSSRSSGFTDTQYF. In DNA, the CDR3 is TGTGCCGGCAGCTCCCGATCTAGCGGTTTCACAGATACGCAGTATTTT.

This clonotype has at least ten counts. J is TRBJ1-1 and V is TRBV20-1; unclear D gene. The germline V and J ends were trimmed by 6 bases and 2 bases, with 13 bases remaining between them. CDR1 is DFQATT, CDR2 SNEGSKA, per germline (reference sequence). The CDR3 is 13 amino acids. CDR3 region: CSARVVDNTEAFF. CDR3 sequence (DNA): TGCAGTGCCCGGGTGGTCGACAACACTGAAGCTTTCTTT.

This clonotype was recorded many times. The chain links TRBV7-9 to TRBJ1-2; D not certain. Germline V lookup: CDR1 SEHNR, CDR2 FQNEAQ (reference sequence). The V and J ends lost 2 bases and 3 bases respectively, with 7 bases between them. This CDR3 spans 13 amino acids. CDR3 nucleotide sequence: TGTGCCAGCAGCTTAAGTCAGGACTATGGCTACACCTTC. Translation gives CASSLSQDYGYTF.

This clonotype has ten or more counts. The chain carries TRBV6-2 or TRBV6-3 and TRBJ2-3; 10 nucleotides match TRBD2. Unmatched junction bases numbered 5, after V lost 7 bases and J lost 10 bases. Germline CDR1 MNHEY, CDR2 SVGEGT. The CDR3 consists of 12 residues. The CDR3 protein is CASNLAGEAQYF. Written as DNA, the CDR3 is TGTGCCAGCAATCTAGCGGGAGAGGCGCAGTATTTT.

Concerning this clonotype itself: A single base separates this from a much larger clone, so it may be a read error. V gene TRBV2 combines with J gene TRBJ1-5; TRBD1 might be the D (6 bases). Per the germline V gene, CDR1 is SNHLY and CDR2 is FYNNEI. This CDR3 has 15 amino acids. Trimming pared 1 base from V and 6 bases from J, leaving 13 bases between. CDR3 region: CASSEEEGGGQPQHF. The CDR3 coding sequence is TGTGCCAGCAGTGAAGAGGAGGGGGGGGGTCAGCCCCAGCATTTT.

The V call is TRBV14, the J call TRBJ2-5; the D is unclear. This CDR3 region has 13 residues. The V end was cut by 4 bases, the J end by 6 bases, with 12 bases between. Germline V CDR1 and CDR2: SGHDN, FVKESK. The CDR3 DNA is TGTGCCAGCAGCCCGGCGGCGGTGAAGACCCAGTACTTC. Translating it yields CASSPAAVKTQYF.

The table lists this clonotype with a few counts. The rearrangement joins TRBV19 to TRBJ2-2; 7 bases align to TRBD1. The CDR3 is 13 amino acids. The germline CDR1 and CDR2 sequences are LNHDA and SQIVND (reference sequence). Trimming cost V 9 bases and J 3 bases; bases outside gene matches: 4. The CDR3: CASWTGDTGELFF. CDR3 bases: TGTGCCAGCTGGACAGGCGACACCGGGGAGCTGTTTTTT.

This clonotype was detected many times. The CDR3 DNA reads as TGTGCCAGCAGCTTAGAGACCTCTGGGGCCAACGTCCTGACTTTC. It yields the protein CASSLETSGANVLTF. V and J are TRBV7-2 and TRBJ2-6; unclear D gene. Germline assignment: CDR1 SGHTA and CDR2 FQGNSA. V was clipped by 1 base and J by 0 bases, with 4 bases between them. The CDR3 loop spans 15 amino acids.

This clonotype was picked up many times. The chain uses TRBV27 and TRBJ2-1; D is undetermined. The CDR3 loop spans 18 amino acids. Trimming left V 2 bases short and J 1 base short, with 18 bases between. Germline V gene sequence: CDR1 MNHEY, CDR2 SMNVEV (reference sequence). CDR3 sequence reads: CASSLARTQDLSYNEQFF. CDR3 nucleotide sequence: TGTGCCAGCAGTTTAGCCCGGACGCAGGATCTATCCTACAATGAGCAGTTCTTC.

Many counts were recorded for this clonotype. The chain combines TRBV15 with TRBJ1-3; possibly TRBD1 for D (6 bases). CDR1 and CDR2 from the germline V gene are LNHNV and YYDKDF (reference sequence). V was trimmed by 0 bases and J by 2 bases, leaving 14 bases between them. The CDR3 sequence is 17 residues long. CDR3 in amino acids: CATSRDLRGGTGNTIYF. CDR3 bases: TGTGCCACCAGCAGAGATCTACGGGGGGGCACTGGAAACACCATATATTTT.